One and the same sample provided the 2 T cell receptor beta chains below, sequenced in a study of PD-1 blockade in classical Hodgkin lymphoma. Time point given: cycle 4 day 1 (C4D1), after around six weeks of nivolumab. Brentuximab vedotin exposure varied, and every patient relapsed after autologous stem cell transplantation. Repertoires were generated with immunoSEQ multiplex PCR, while TCRdb's copy carries only in-frame clones and drops some. The sample has 100,000 to 120,000 clones; about 92% are singletons. The sample in question was peripheral blood mononuclear cells (PBMCs), obtained before the fourth cycle of nivolumab. The receptors here all came from a human donor with classical Hodgkin lymphoma.

This chain links TRBV5-5 with TRBJ1-3; D is uncertain. This CDR3 comprises 15 residues. Germline V gene sequence: CDR1 SGHKS, CDR2 YYEKEE (reference sequence). V lost 4 bases to trimming and J lost 0 bases, with 11 bases between them. CDR3 nucleotide sequence: TGTGCCAGCAGCCCGCTACAGTACTCTGGAAACACCATATATTTT. This encodes CASSPLQYSGNTIYF.

The rearrangement links TRBV2 to TRBJ2-3; D is possibly TRBD1 (5 bases). The CDR3 is 15 residues long. The germline V gene encodes CDR1 SNHLY and CDR2 FYNNEI. V lost 1 base to trimming and J lost 0 bases, with 8 bases between them. The chain's CDR3 is CASSEGTPSTDTQYF. CDR3 DNA sequence: TGTGCCAGCAGTGAAGGGACACCTAGCACAGATACGCAGTATTTT.